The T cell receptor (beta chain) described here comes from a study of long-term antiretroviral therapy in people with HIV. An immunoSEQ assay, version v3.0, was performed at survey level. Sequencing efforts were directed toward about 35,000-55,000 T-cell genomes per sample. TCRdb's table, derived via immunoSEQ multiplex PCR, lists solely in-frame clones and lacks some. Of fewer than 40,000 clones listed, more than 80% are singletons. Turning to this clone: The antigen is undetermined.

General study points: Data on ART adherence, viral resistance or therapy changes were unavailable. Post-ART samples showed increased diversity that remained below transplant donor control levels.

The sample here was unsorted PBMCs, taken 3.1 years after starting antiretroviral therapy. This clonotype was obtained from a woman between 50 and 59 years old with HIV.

The CDR3 protein is CASSLDPGPEETQYF. The CDR3 DNA is TGTGCCAGCAGCTTAGACCCAGGGCCAGAGGAGACCCAGTACTTC. V and J are TRBV11-2 and TRBJ2-5; weak D call: TRBD1 (5 bases). V was clipped by 0 bases and J by 5 bases, with 13 bases between them. The CDR3 consists of 15 residues. Germline lookup yields CDR1 SGHAT and CDR2 FQNNGV.